This TCR beta chain was captured in a study of shared clonotypes between healthy human individuals (dated by TCRdb to the early 2020s). Notes on the research overall: Three men and a couple of women, aged 18 to 49 years, made up the cohort. To estimate repertoire size and how much clonotype sharing occurs between individuals, the study deeply sequenced the blood TCR repertoires of about five healthy adults. To increase sequencing depth and limit assay-specific biases, TCR repertoire library preparation and sequencing were carried out by different laboratories using diverse techniques. Each donor's leukapheresis produced roughly between roughly 0.85 and 10 billion PBMCs.

Broader findings and caveats from the paper: Only blood was sampled, and tissue TCR repertoires likely differ from those in blood. The small number of donors limited the genetic and exposure-history diversity represented. Pairwise subsampling led to the expectation that sequencing depth would affect the degree of clonotype sharing among donors.

The donors were healthy, HIV-negative adults with no recently reported acute infections or vaccinations. Only Caucasian adults living in Nashville, Tennessee, USA were represented among the donors. In the unsorted samples, roughly 90 million PBMCs were counted, and genomic DNA was extracted using the QIAamp DNA Blood Mini kit. Blood was collected by leukapheresis, and PBMCs were isolated by Ficoll-Histopaque density gradient centrifugation and then cryopreserved in liquid nitrogen vapor phase. The table lists this clone with a count of one. The specificity of this receptor is unknown. Base quality data are lacking; no much larger clone is found one base away. Using the deep immunoSEQ assay, multiplex PCR amplified TCR CDR3 regions from genomic DNA. Genomic DNA extracted from each cell subset was distributed evenly over all wells of several immunoSEQ 96-well plates, and each plate served as one replicate. For unsorted PBMC, each replicate PCR was loaded with roughly 330 ng genomic DNA, equivalent to approximately 33,000 T cell genomes. Genomic DNA from unsorted PBMC was sequenced over ten immunoSEQ deep assay plates. Purified libraries were measured with a Qubit 3.0 fluorometer, size-checked on a Bioanalyzer 2100, and measured again with the KAPA Library Quantification kit. Every immunoSEQ 96-well plate was sequenced on a dedicated single-read 150-cycle Illumina NextSeq 550 flow cell. In the paper's pipeline: Because only junctional sequences without quality scores were contained in the immunoSEQ output, filtering matching that applied to full-length reads could not be performed. Sequences were annotated with PyIR, a Python wrapper for IgBLAST v1.9, and V/J genes and CDR3 were assigned using IMGT germline references. Reads were removed for weak V/J assignments (E-value above 1e-6), missing CDR3, stop codons, out-of-frame junctions, or ambiguous translated residues. V3J clonotypes were defined by identical inferred V gene, J gene, and CDR3 amino acid sequence. The percentage overlap between two repertoires was calculated by dividing the number of shared unique clonotypes by the size of the smaller repertoire. Three approaches were used to assess repertoire richness: RTK rarefaction, the Chao1 estimator, and Recon v2.1 estimates of unobserved clonotypes. TCRdb limited this immuneACCESS table to in-frame rearrangements with V and J called. A share of clones is missing; checked studies link under half to unresolved V genes, and the rest is unexplained. V and J calls and clone size are those listed in that table; D and trimming were worked out from the DNA. The sample contains about half a million clones, approximately 85% of them found a single time. Together, the top ten hold under 15% of the sample.

From a lookup of the germline V gene, CDR1 and CDR2 are LGHNA and YNFKEQ. The V end loses 4 bases and the J end loses 9 bases, and a stretch of 9 bases separates them. The CDR3 goes from the cysteine to the phenylalanine over 12 residues. Left in the record is the CDR3 DNA by itself, 36 bases read in frame from the first base. This sequence was found in a woman aged 40-49 years in good health. Some clones in this sample may be carry-over from other donors' samples. The specimen sequenced was PBMCs. The sequence is built from TRBV4-2 and TRBJ2-2; the D gene lacks a confident call. At the DNA level, the sequence is TGTGCCAGCAGCCTCTCTTCCCGGGAGCTGTTTTTT. Its translation reads: CASSLSSRELFF.